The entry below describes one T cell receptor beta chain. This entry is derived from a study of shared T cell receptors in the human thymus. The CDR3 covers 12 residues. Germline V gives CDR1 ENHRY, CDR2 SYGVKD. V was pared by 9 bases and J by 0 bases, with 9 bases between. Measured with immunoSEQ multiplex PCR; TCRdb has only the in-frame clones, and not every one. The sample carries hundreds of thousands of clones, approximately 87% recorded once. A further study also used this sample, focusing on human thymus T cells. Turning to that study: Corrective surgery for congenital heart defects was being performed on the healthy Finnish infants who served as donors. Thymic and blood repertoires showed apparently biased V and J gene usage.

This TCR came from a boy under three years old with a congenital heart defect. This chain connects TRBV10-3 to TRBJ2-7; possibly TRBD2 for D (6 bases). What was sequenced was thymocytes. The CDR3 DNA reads TGTGCCATAGCGGGCGCCTCCTACGAGCAGTACTTC. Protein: CAIAGASYEQYF.